This T cell receptor beta chain was sequenced for a study of Ad26.COV2.S vaccination and SARS-CoV-2 variants. Study information: Trial arm assignment for the donor was COV1001 Ad26.COV2.S. Each vaccinee took Ad26.COV2.S intramuscularly, once or twice 56 days apart.

Described treatment: roughly 19 received Ad26.COV2.S at low or high dose, single or two shots; 5 received placebo; per-sample allocation not given. Collection of samples fell on day 63 after the first vaccine or placebo injection. In Boston, the donor was an adult between 18-55 years of age. Wuhan-strain spike was delivered by a replication-incompetent Ad26 vector. The CDR3 is 15 amino acids. Per germline, CDR1 SGHRS and CDR2 YFSETQ. The V gene end was trimmed by 5 bases and the J gene end by 3 bases; junction bases not matched to a gene: 5. Data came from immunoSEQ multiplex PCR; TCRdb stores just in-frame clones and leaves some out. The repertoire holds roughly 380,000 clones, with approximately 84% as singletons.

The receptor was isolated from a person between 18 and 65 years old who received the Ad26.COV2.S COVID-19 vaccine or a placebo. This sample comprised peripheral blood, obtained in a trial of Ad26.COV2.S vaccine versus placebo. V and J are TRBV5-1 and TRBJ1-5; 10 nucleotides line up with TRBD1. CDR3: CASRPGTGANQPQHF. In DNA, the CDR3 is TGCGCCAGCAGACCCGGGACAGGGGCCAATCAGCCCCAGCATTTT.